This TCR beta chain is from a study of cytomegalovirus exposure and HLA in healthy donors. This CDR3 is 18 amino acids long. V was pared by 2 bases and J by 1 base, with 7 bases of the junction left unmatched. Germline CDR1 is SGHRS and CDR2 is YFSETQ. About this clone itself: No antigen is known for it.

PCR primers comprised 60 Vbeta and 13 Jbeta primers. Only in-frame clones appear in the TCRdb table, and some are missing; sequencing was by immunoSEQ multiplex PCR. The sample carries about 160,000 clones, less than 90% recorded once. General observations from the study: Compared with the roughly 700-donor mean, an Asian-associated ancestry cluster reportedly had fewer N-insertions, according to a later analysis.

The sequence came from a man in his late teens or twenties in good health and CMV-seronegative. The material sequenced was PBMCs. The rearrangement uses TRBV5-1 and TRBJ2-3; TRBD2 matches at 13 bases. The CDR3 protein is CASSFTSGGAQGTDTQYF. CDR3 coding DNA: TGCGCCAGCAGCTTCACTAGCGGGGGGGCTCAAGGCACAGATACGCAGTATTTT. The variable domain in full, with the rest retrieved from reference TRBV5-1 and TRBJ2-3, is KAGVTQTPRYLIKTRGQQVTLSCSPISGHRSVSWYQQTPGQGLQFLFEYFSETQRNKGNFPGRFSGRQFSNSRSEMNVSTLELGDSALYLCASSFTSGGAQGTDTQYFGPGTRLTVL.